Described below is a single T cell receptor (beta chain) sequence and its context. One end of the junction varies from germline; a read error may be responsible. This entry is derived from a study of tumor-infiltrating lymphocytes in primary liver carcinoma. Study at large: Staging of the tumors gave T1-T3 N0M0, with widths of roughly 4 to 10 cm.

RNA isolated from unsorted whole blood supplied the blood RNA, with germline DNA also extracted. HBV chronically infected the treatment-naive patients. The CDR3 is made up of 15 amino acids. Looked up from germline, CDR1 is SGHAT and CDR2 is FQNNGV. Synthesis of TCR beta cDNA was carried out from about 500 ng total RNA with a constant-region primer. What produced the TCR beta libraries was three nested multiplex PCR rounds using slightly modified ARM-PCR. In the first two PCR rounds, TRBV1-TRBV30 forward primers were paired with a C-beta reverse primer, and each round lasted approximately 10 cycles. Using its own MiXCR run on the multiplex PCR reads, TCRdb lists one record per CDR3 protein. There are 310,000 or so distinct CDR3 sequences in the sample; roughly two thirds occur only once, and about 6.5% lies in the top ten.

The rearrangement joins TRBV11-2 to TRBJ2-7; TRBD2 matches 12 bases. The sequenced sample consisted of peripheral blood. The TCR was taken from a middle-aged man with primary liver carcinoma and hepatitis B virus infection. DNA of the CDR3: TGTGCAAGCAGCTGGACTAGCGGGAACTATTACGAGCAGTACTTC. Its translation: CASSWTSGNYYEQYF.